Sequencing of this T cell receptor beta chain was carried out in a study of T cell repertoires in cytomegalovirus infection. Study overall: The public TCR beta signatures pointed to both CMV infection and matching HLA type.

Trimming pared 3 bases from V and 4 bases from J, leaving 15 bases between. In germline, CDR1 is LNHDA, CDR2 SQIVND (reference sequence). The CDR3 runs to 16 residues. TCRdb fed the reads into MiXCR, producing one record per CDR3 protein. Of approximately 320,000 distinct CDR3 sequences listed, 9% to 9.5% are singletons. The genes are TRBV19 and TRBJ2-2; D perhaps matches TRBD1 (6 bases). The sequence was obtained from a human donor in good health (CMV status not recorded). Some clones in this sample may be carry-over from other donors' samples. The material sequenced was PBMCs. The DNA of the CDR3 is TGTGCCAGTAGTATTCATCGGACAGCCGCCACCGGGGAGCTGTTTTTT. Translated: CASSIHRTAATGELFF. Based on the CDR3 plus reference TRBV19 and TRBJ2-2, the full variable domain is DGGITQSPKYLFRKEGQNVTLSCEQNLNHDAMYWYRQDPGQGLRLIYYSQIVNDFQKGDIAEGYSVSREKKESFPLTVTSAQKNPTAFYLCASSIHRTAATGELFFGEGSRLTVL.